This TCR beta chain appears in the sequencing data of a study of T cell changes during pregnancy in multiple sclerosis. The CDR3 has 15 residues. Germline assignment: CDR1 SGDLS and CDR2 YYNGEE. With V trimmed by 2 bases and J by 5 bases, 4 bases remained unmatched. Sequencing used immunoSEQ multiplex PCR; TCRdb keeps in-frame clones, though not all of them. The sample contains tens of thousands of clones, 85% to 95% of which appear only once. The clonotype was recovered from a female donor with multiple sclerosis, enrolled in a pregnancy study. The rearrangement joins TRBV9 to TRBJ2-1; TRBD1 aligns across 10 bases. The input for sequencing was CD4+ T cells from peripheral blood mononuclear cells, taken before pregnancy. CDR3 residues: CASSVQGQGNNEQFF. CDR3 bases: TGTGCCAGCAGCGTCCAGGGACAGGGGAACAATGAGCAGTTCTTC.